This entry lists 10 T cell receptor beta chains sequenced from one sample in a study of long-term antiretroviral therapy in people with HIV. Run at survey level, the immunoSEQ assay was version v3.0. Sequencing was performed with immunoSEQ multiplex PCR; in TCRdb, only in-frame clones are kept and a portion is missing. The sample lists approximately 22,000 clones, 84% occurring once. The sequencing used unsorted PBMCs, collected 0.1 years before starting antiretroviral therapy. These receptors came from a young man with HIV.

CDR3 loop: CAWSVQKGQGLEKLFF. The CDR3 DNA follows: TGTGCCTGGAGTGTACAAAAGGGACAGGGTCTAGAAAAACTGTTTTTT. The chain uses TRBV30 and TRBJ1-4; the match to TRBD1 covers 9 bases. Germline values: CDR1 GTSNPN, CDR2 SVGIG (reference sequence). Germline trimming cut 0 bases from V and 8 bases from J; bases unmatched to any gene: 10. The CDR3 is 16 amino acids.

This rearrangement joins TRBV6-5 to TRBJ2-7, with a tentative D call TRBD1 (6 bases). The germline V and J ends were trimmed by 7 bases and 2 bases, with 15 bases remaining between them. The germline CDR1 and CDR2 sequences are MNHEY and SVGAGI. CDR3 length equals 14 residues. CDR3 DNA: TGTGCCAGCAAATTAAGCGCAGGGGCCTACGAGCAGTACTTC. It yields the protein CASKLSAGAYEQYF.

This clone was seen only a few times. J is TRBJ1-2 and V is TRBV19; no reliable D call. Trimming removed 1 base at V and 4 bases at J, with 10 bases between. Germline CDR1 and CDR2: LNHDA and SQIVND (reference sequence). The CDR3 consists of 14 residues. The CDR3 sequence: CASSIVGTVYGYTF. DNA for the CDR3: TGTGCCAGTAGTATAGTTGGAACGGTCTATGGCTACACCTTC. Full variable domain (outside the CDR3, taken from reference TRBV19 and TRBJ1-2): DGGITQSPKYLFRKEGQNVTLSCEQNLNHDAMYWYRQDPGQGLRLIYYSQIVNDFQKGDIAEGYSVSREKKESFPLTVTSAQKNPTAFYLCASSIVGTVYGYTFGSGTRLTVV.

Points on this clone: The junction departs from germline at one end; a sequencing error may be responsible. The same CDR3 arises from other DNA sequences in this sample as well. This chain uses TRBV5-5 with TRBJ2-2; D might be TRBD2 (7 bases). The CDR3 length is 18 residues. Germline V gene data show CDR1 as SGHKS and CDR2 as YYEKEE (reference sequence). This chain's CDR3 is CASSSYPVGGPITGELFF. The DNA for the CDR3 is TGTGCCAGCAGCTCCTACCCGGTGGGGGGGCCGATCACCGGGGAGTTGTTTTTT.

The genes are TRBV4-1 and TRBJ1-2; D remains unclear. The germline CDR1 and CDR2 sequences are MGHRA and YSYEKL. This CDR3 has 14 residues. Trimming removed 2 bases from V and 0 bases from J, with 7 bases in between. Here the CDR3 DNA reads TGCGCCAGCAGCCAACCCAGAGCTAACTATGGCTACACCTTC. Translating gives CASSQPRANYGYTF.

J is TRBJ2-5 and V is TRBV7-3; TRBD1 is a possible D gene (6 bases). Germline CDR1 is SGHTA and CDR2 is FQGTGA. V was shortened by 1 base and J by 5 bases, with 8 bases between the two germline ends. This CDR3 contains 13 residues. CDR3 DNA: TGTGCCAGCAGCTTAAGAGGGGGTGAGACCCAGTACTTC. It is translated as CASSLRGGETQYF. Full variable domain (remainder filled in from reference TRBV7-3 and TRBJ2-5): GAGVSQTPSNKVTEKGKYVELRCDPISGHTALYWYRQSLGQGPEFLIYFQGTGAADDSGLPNDRFFAVRPEGSVSTLKIQRTERGDSAVYLCASSLRGGETQYFGPGTRLLVL.

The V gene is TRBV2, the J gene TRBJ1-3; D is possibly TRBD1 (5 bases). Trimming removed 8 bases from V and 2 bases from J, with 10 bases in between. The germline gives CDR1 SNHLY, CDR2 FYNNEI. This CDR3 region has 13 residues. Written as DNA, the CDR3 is TGTGCCAGCGGGTGGGGGACTGGAAACACCATATATTTT. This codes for CASGWGTGNTIYF.

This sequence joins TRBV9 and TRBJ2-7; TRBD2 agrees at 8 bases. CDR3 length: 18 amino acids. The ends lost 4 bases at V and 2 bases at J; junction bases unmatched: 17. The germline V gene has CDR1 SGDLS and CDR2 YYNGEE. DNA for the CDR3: TGTGCCAGCAGCAACCCGACTAGCGAAGGGAAGAGAACCTACGAGCAGTACTTC. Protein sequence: CASSNPTSEGKRTYEQYF.

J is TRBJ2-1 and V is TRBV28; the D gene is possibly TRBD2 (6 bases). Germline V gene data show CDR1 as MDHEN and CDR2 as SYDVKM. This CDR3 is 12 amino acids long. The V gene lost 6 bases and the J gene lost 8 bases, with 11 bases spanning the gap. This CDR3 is CASSLGGYEQFF. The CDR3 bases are TGTGCCAGCAGCCTTGGGGGGTATGAGCAGTTCTTC.

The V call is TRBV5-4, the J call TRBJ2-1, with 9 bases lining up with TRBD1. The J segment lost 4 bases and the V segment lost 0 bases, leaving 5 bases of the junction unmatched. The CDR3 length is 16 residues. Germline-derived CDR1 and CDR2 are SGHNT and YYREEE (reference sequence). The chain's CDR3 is CASSLAVGQGYNEQFF. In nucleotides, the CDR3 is TGTGCCAGCAGCTTGGCCGTCGGACAGGGGTACAATGAGCAGTTCTTC.